This TCR beta chain came from a study of shared clonotypes between healthy human individuals. About the study: Donors had three CD4 naive, three CD4 memory, two CD8 naive and one CD8 memory plate apiece.

The CDR3 is 14 residues long. Generated by immunoSEQ multiplex PCR, the TCRdb table keeps only in-frame clones and is missing some. In the table there are 740,000 or so clones, roughly 73% of which are singletons. Whole-study findings and limits: Clonotype sharing among donors was expected to depend on sequencing depth. Generation probabilities of non-shared clonotypes were lower (relative to those shared by all four donors). Sample collection involved blood only; tissue repertoires are likely different.

Note on this clone: Its antigen is undetermined.

The chain employs TRBV12-1 and TRBJ1-5; the table calls TRBD1, which could not be checked here. TRBV12-1 counts as a pseudogene. The receptor comes from a woman in her twenties or thirties in good health. What was sequenced was memory CD4+ T cells sorted from blood. Documented subset: CD45RA-negative fraction. CDR3 in DNA: TGTGCCAGCAGCGTATGCAGGGTGAGTCAGCCCCAGCATTTT. Translation gives CASSVCRVSQPQHF.